This T cell receptor (beta chain) originates from a study of shared clonotypes between healthy human individuals. To note about this clone: The antigen is not known.

General study findings and limits: Sharing of clonotypes among donors was expected to vary with sequencing depth.

The germline V gene has CDR1 SGHRS and CDR2 YFSETQ. Trimming stripped 1 base from V and 7 bases from J, with 9 bases between. The CDR3 is made up of 13 amino acids. Assay used: immunoSEQ multiplex PCR; TCRdb lists only in-frame clones, some missing. The sample includes 850,000 to 1,200,000 clones, about 77% of them seen just once. The V and J genes are TRBV5-1 and TRBJ2-1; no clear D. The TCR originated in a man aged 18 to 35 in good health. Sequencing used memory CD4+ T cells sorted from blood. Indicated subset: CD45RA-negative fraction. The CDR3 here is CASSLSRINEQFF. CDR3 coding DNA: TGCGCCAGCAGCTTGTCTCGAATAAATGAGCAGTTCTTC.